What follows are 12 T cell receptor beta chains derived from one specimen sequenced in a study of CD8+CD57+ T cells in acquired aplastic anemia. By flow cytometry, patients selected for sequencing had shown an expansion of CD8+CD57+ cells. Genomic DNA served as template for TCR beta VDJ and CDR3 profiling. TCRdb used MiXCR to reprocess the reads, holding one entry per CDR3 protein. The sample lists approximately 180,000 distinct CDR3 sequences; less than 50% were seen once. The sample consisted of sorted CD4+, CD8+, or CD8+CD57+ T cells (not recorded which) from PBMCs. Every receptor here comes from a human donor with aplastic anemia.

This clonotype was recorded at least ten times. V usage is TRBV7-2 and J usage is TRBJ1-2, with D maybe TRBD1 (5 bases). Germline loops: CDR1 SGHTA, CDR2 FQGNSA. With 5 bases removed from V and 8 bases from J, the gap between germline ends came to 12 bases. The CDR3 is 12 amino acids. The CDR3 here is CASSPGIRGYTF. As DNA, the CDR3 is TGTGCCAGCAGCCCAGGGATTCGGGGCTACACCTTC.

This clonotype was counted many times. This rearrangement joins TRBV20-1 to TRBJ1-2; the D is unclear. Germline lookup yields CDR1 DFQATT and CDR2 SNEGSKA (reference sequence). Trimming cost V 3 bases and J 3 bases, with 11 bases left between them. This CDR3 has 13 residues. The CDR3 coding sequence is TGCAGTGCTAGGAGCCATATGGACTATGGCTACACCTTC. It encodes CSARSHMDYGYTF.

The chain links TRBV20-1 to TRBJ1-2; D may be TRBD1 (6 bases). The germline V and J ends were trimmed by 0 bases and 6 bases, with 11 bases remaining between them. The CDR3 covers 13 residues. Germline loops: CDR1 DFQATT, CDR2 SNEGSKA (reference sequence). CDR3 sequence: CSARDPRTDGYTF. The CDR3 nucleotides read TGCAGTGCTAGAGATCCCAGGACAGATGGCTACACCTTC.

V usage is TRBV27 and J usage is TRBJ1-2, with a weak D call TRBD1 (5 bases). The germline CDR1 and CDR2 sequences are MNHEY and SMNVEV (reference sequence). This CDR3 contains 13 residues. V was trimmed by 2 bases and J by 5 bases, leaving 9 bases between them. CDR3 protein: CASSLAGKYGYTF. CDR3 sequence (DNA): TGTGCCAGCAGTTTAGCAGGGAAGTATGGCTACACCTTC.

This clonotype came up many times. This CDR3 reads CASLGGRYNEQFF. In DNA form, the CDR3 reads TGTGCCAGCCTGGGTGGGAGGTACAATGAGCAGTTCTTC. V and J are TRBV6-1 and TRBJ2-1; possible D gene TRBD2, 6 bases. V was cut by 8 bases and J by 4 bases, with 12 bases left in between. The CDR3 contains 13 residues. Germline CDR1 is MNHNS and CDR2 is SASEGT.

At least ten counts were recorded for this clonotype. The chain couples TRBV5-6 to TRBJ1-3; no reliable D call. The CDR3 spans 13 residues. Trimming removed 0 bases at V and 8 bases at J, with 9 bases between. In germline, CDR1 is SGHDT, CDR2 YYEEEE. For the CDR3, the DNA is TGTGCCAGCAGCTTGGCCGAGAGTTACACCATATATTTT. Amino acid sequence: CASSLAESYTIYF. The full variable domain, with the rest looked up from reference TRBV5-6 and TRBJ1-3, is DAGVTQSPTHLIKTRGQQVTLRCSPKSGHDTVSWYQQALGQGPQFIFQYYEEEERQRGNFPDRFSGHQFPNYSSELNVNALLLGDSALYLCASSLAESYTIYFGEGSWLTVV.

Ten or more counts support this clonotype. The gene calls are TRBV11-3 and TRBJ1-1; 12 bases match TRBD1. CDR1 and CDR2 from the germline V gene are SGHNT and YENEEA. The CDR3 covers 18 residues. J lost 0 bases, V lost 5 bases, and 10 bases had no gene match. The DNA for the CDR3 is TGTGCCAGCAGCCGATGGGACAGGGGGCAGGGAATGAACACTGAAGCTTTCTTT. Residues: CASSRWDRGQGMNTEAFF.

There are a few counts of this clonotype. The chain combines TRBV29-1 with TRBJ2-1; D gene unclear. The CDR3 loop spans 12 amino acids. Germline V gives CDR1 SQVTM, CDR2 ANQGSEA. The V end was cut by 4 bases, the J end by 3 bases, with 7 bases between. CDR3 protein: CSVAPDYNEQFF. The CDR3 DNA reads TGCAGCGTTGCCCCAGACTACAATGAGCAGTTCTTC.

This clonotype was seen more than once but under ten times. The chain uses TRBV24-1 and TRBJ2-5; 12 bases fit TRBD2. V was clipped by 3 bases and J by 5 bases; unmatched bases: 6. Per the germline V gene, CDR1 is KGHDR and CDR2 is SFDVKD. There are 16 residues in the CDR3. The CDR3 DNA is TGTGCCACCAGTGATACTACTAGCGGGAGGACGGAGACCCAGTACTTC. Translating it yields CATSDTTSGRTETQYF.

The chain combines TRBV20-1 with TRBJ2-7, with D unclear. Germline CDR1 is DFQATT and CDR2 is SNEGSKA (reference sequence). The CDR3 runs to 12 residues. V gave up 0 bases and J gave up 2 bases, with 5 bases separating them. The CDR3 DNA reads as TGCAGTGCTAGAGATCAGCCCTACGAGCAGTACTTC. It is translated as CSARDQPYEQYF.

This clonotype has ten or more counts. J is TRBJ2-3 and V is TRBV7-6; TRBD1 matches at 11 bases. With V trimmed by 5 bases and J by 2 bases, 9 bases remained unmatched. CDR3 size: 17 residues. Germline CDR1 and CDR2: SGHVS and FNYEAQ. The CDR3 coding sequence is TGTGCCAGCAGCACCGGACAGGGGGCATCTAACACAGATACGCAGTATTTT. This encodes CASSTGQGASNTDTQYF. The whole variable domain, remainder taken from reference TRBV7-6 and TRBJ2-3, is GAGVSQSPRYKVTKRGQDVALRCDPISGHVSLYWYRQALGQGPEFLTYFNYEAQQDKSGLPNDRFSAERPEGSISTLTIQRTEQRDSAMYRCASSTGQGASNTDTQYFGPGTRLTVL.

This clonotype was counted ten times or more. A read error may produce the germline difference seen at one junction end. This chain connects TRBV2 to TRBJ2-7; D possibly uses TRBD1 or TRBD2 (6 bases each). CDR3 length: 14 amino acids. Germline lookup yields CDR1 SNHLY and CDR2 FYNNEI. The CDR3 region has the DNA TGTGCCAGCAGTGCCATCGAGGGGGGCGGCGAGCAGTACTTT. Translated, it gives CASSAIEGGGEQYF.